This entry describes one T cell receptor (beta chain). The antigen remains unidentified. This sample is drawn from a study of shared clonotypes between healthy human individuals. Study results and caveats: For sorted subsets, rarefaction showed incomplete sequencing despite large depth.

Only CD45RO-negative cells positively selected for CCR7 counted as naive CD8 cells, so terminally differentiated effector memory CD45RA+ cells were excluded. The CDR3 covers 15 residues. The germline CDR1 and CDR2 sequences are SEHNR and FQNEAQ (reference sequence). The V gene end was trimmed by 5 bases and the J gene end by 7 bases; junction bases not matched to a gene: 13. Assay: immunoSEQ multiplex PCR; the TCRdb copy retains only in-frame clones and omits some. There are some 1,900,000 clones in the sample; about 95% occur only once, and roughly 1% lies in the top ten. This receptor was obtained from a young man in good health. Material for sequencing was naive CD8+ T cells sorted from blood. The V call is TRBV7-9, the J call TRBJ1-2; 7 positions agree with TRBD1. The CDR3 DNA follows: TGTGCCAGCAGCCGAGAAATCGGGACAGAGGGTGGCTACACCTTC. Protein product: CASSREIGTEGGYTF.